This T cell receptor beta chain was profiled in a study of cytotoxic CD8 clonotypes in ibrutinib-treated CLL. Study details: Timing of response sample collection was a median approximately twelve months after treatment start, with a range of 6 to 36.

Assay used: immunoSEQ multiplex PCR; TCRdb lists only in-frame clones, some missing. The sample lists around 150,000 clones, around 81% occurring once. This CDR3 contains 16 residues. Germline V gene data show CDR1 as ENHRY and CDR2 as SYGVKD. The V gene lost 4 bases and the J gene lost 4 bases, with 16 bases spanning the gap. This TCR was sampled from a human donor with chronic lymphocytic leukemia. This rearrangement joins TRBV10-3 to TRBJ2-2, with TRBD1 as a possible D gene (5 bases). Material: PBMCs, obtained after 36 months of ibrutinib treatment. The CDR3 spells CAISVISDRTTGELFF. CDR3 coding DNA: TGTGCCATCAGTGTGATTAGTGACAGAACCACCGGGGAGCTGTTTTTT.